This T cell receptor beta chain was identified during a study of T cell responses to AZD1222 COVID-19 vaccine. Study-wide points: Donors, mostly white British, included more females; clonal diversity was possibly underestimated. At baseline, seropositivity was found in only six or seven AZD1222 recipients. After two AZD1222 doses, spike-specific TCR breadth and depth rose versus day 0.

Profiling relied on immunoSEQ multiplex PCR, and the TCRdb table lists in-frame clones only, not all of them. The sample records more than 65,000 clones, around four fifths being singletons. On this clone itself: Its antigen is not known.

CDR1 SGHNT and CDR2 YENEEA come from the germline V gene. This CDR3 comprises 15 residues. V gave up 0 bases and J gave up 4 bases, with 10 bases separating them. This rearrangement joins TRBV11-3 to TRBJ1-3, with D unclear. The TCR sequence derives from an adult who received the AZD1222 COVID-19 vaccine. The material sequenced was peripheral blood, taken 28 days after the second AZD1222 dose. The CDR3 region is CASSLEPRGGNTIYF. CDR3 sequence (DNA): TGTGCCAGCAGCTTAGAACCGCGTGGGGGAAACACCATATATTTT. Drawing the rest from reference TRBV11-3 and TRBJ1-3, the complete variable domain is EAGVVQSPRYKIIEKKQPVAFWCNPISGHNTLYWYLQNLGQGPELLIRYENEEAVDDSQLPKDRFSAERLKGVDSTLKIQPAELGDSAVYLCASSLEPRGGNTIYFGEGSWLTVV.